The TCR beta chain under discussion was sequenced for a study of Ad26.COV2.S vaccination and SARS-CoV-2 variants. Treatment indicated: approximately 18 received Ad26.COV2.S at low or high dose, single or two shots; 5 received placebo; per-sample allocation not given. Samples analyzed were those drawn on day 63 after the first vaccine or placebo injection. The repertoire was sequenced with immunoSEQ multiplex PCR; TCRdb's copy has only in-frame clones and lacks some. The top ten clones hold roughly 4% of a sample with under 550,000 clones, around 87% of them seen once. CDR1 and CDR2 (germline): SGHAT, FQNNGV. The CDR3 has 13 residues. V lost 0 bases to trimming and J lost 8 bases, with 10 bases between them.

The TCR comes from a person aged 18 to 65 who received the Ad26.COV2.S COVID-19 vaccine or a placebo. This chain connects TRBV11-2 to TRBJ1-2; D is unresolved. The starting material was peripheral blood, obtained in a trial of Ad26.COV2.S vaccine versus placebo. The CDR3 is CASSLDRGGGYTF. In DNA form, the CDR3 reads TGTGCCAGCAGCTTAGATCGGGGTGGGGGCTACACCTTC.